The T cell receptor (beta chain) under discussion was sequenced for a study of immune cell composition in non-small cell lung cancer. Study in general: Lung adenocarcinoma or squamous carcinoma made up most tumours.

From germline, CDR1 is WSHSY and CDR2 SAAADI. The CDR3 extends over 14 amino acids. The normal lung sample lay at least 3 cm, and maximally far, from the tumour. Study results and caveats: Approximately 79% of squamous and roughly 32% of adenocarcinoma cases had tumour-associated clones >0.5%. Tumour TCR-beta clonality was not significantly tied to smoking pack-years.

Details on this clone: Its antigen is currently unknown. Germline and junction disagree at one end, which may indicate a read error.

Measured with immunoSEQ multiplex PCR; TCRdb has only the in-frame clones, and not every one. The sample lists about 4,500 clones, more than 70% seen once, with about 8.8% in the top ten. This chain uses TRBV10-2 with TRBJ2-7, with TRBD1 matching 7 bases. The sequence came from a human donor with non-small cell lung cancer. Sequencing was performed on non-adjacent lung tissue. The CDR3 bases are TGCGCCAGCACTGAGCTGGGACAGACCTACGAGCAGTACTTC. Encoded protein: CASTELGQTYEQYF.